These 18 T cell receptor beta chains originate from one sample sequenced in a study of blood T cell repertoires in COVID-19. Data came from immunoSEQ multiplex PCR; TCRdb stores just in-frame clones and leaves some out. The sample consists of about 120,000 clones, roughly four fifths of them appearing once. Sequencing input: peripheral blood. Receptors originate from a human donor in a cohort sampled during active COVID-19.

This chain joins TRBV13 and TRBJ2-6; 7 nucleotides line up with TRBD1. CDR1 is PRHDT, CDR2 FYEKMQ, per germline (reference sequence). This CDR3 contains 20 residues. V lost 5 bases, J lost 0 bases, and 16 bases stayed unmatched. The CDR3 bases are TGTGCCAGCAGCGTAAGACCCGGACAGGTTTCCAGCTCTGGGGCCAACGTCCTGACTTTC. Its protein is CASSVRPGQVSSSGANVLTF.

CDR3 residues: CASSLGTGNQPQHF. The DNA for the CDR3 is TGTGCCAGCAGCTTAGGGACAGGCAATCAGCCCCAGCATTTT. The genes are TRBV7-2 and TRBJ1-5, with D tentatively TRBD1 (6 bases). Germline CDR1 reads SGHTA; CDR2 reads FQGNSA. Trimming pared 1 base from V and 2 bases from J, leaving 6 bases between. This CDR3 contains 14 residues.

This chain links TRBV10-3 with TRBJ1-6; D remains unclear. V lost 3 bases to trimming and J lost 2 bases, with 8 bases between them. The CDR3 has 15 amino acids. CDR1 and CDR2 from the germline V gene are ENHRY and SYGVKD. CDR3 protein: CAISELTPYNSPLHF. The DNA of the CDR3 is TGTGCCATCAGTGAACTAACCCCCTATAATTCACCCCTCCACTTT.

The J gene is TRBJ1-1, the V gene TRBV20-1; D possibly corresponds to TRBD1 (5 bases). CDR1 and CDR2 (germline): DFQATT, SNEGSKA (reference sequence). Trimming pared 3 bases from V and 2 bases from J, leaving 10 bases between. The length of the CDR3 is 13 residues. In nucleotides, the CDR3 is TGCAGTGCTAGTCCCACAGGAAACACTGAAGCTTTCTTT. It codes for CSASPTGNTEAFF.

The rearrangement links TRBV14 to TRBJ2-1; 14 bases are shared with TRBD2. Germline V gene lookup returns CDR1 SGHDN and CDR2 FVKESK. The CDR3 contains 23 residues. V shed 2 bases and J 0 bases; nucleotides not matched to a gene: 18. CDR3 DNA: TGTGCCAGCAGCCAACTAATCGGGGCCATACGGACTAGCGGGGGGACCTCCTACAATGAGCAGTTCTTC. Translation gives CASSQLIGAIRTSGGTSYNEQFF.

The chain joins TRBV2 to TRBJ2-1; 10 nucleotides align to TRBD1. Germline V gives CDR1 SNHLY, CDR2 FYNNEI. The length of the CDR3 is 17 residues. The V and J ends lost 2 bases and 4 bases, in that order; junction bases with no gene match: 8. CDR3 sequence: CASSEYLDRGGYNEQFF. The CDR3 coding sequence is TGTGCCAGCAGTGAATACTTGGACAGGGGGGGTTACAATGAGCAGTTCTTC.

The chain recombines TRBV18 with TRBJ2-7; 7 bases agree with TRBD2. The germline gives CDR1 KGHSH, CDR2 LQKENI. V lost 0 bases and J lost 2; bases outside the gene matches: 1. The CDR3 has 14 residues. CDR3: CASSPPGLPYEQYF. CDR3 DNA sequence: TGTGCCAGCTCACCACCGGGACTACCCTACGAGCAGTACTTC.

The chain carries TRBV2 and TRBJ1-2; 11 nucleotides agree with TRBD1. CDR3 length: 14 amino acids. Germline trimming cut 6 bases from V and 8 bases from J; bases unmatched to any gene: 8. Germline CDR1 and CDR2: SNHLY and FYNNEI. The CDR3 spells CASRTGTGGRGYTF. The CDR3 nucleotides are TGTGCCAGCAGGACCGGGACAGGGGGACGGGGCTACACCTTC.

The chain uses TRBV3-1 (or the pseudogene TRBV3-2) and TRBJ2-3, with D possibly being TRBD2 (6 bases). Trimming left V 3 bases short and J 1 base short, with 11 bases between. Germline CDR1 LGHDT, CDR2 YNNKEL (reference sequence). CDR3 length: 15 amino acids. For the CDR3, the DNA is TGTGCCAGCAGCCAGGGGGGTTGGTGCACAGATACGCAGTATTTT. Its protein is CASSQGGWCTDTQYF.

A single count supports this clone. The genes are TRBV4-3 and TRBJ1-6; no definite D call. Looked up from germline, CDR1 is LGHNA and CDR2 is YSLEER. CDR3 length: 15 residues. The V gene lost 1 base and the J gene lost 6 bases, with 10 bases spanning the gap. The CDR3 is CASSQGRNINSPLHF. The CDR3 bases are TGCGCCAGCAGCCAAGGTCGTAATATTAATTCACCCCTCCACTTT.

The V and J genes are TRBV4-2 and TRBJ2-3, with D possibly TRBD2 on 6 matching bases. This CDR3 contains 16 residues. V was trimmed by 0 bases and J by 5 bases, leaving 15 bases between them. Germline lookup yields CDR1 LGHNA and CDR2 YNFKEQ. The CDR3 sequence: CASSQEWGGVEDTQYF. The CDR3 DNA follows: TGTGCCAGCAGCCAAGAGTGGGGCGGGGTGGAAGATACGCAGTATTTT.

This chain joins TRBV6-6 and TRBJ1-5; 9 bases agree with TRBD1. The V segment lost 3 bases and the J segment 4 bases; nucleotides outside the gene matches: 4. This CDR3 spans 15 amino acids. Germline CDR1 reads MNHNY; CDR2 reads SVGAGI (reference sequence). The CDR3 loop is CASSYLGQGNQPQHF. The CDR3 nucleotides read TGTGCCAGCAGTTATCTTGGACAGGGGAATCAGCCCCAGCATTTT.

The CDR3 DNA sequence: TGTGCCAGCAGCTTAAGCCAGCGGGGGCTAACAGATACGCAGTATTTT. Translating it yields CASSLSQRGLTDTQYF. The V gene is TRBV5-4, the J gene TRBJ2-3, with 8 bases aligning to TRBD2. The germline V gene has CDR1 SGHNT and CDR2 YYREEE (reference sequence). V lost 2 bases and J lost 3; bases outside the gene matches: 8. CDR3 length: 16 amino acids.

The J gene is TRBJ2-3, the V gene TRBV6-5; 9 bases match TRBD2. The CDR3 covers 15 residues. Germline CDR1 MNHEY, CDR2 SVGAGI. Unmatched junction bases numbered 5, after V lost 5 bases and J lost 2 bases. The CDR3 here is CASSLAGTLTDTQYF. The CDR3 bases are TGTGCCAGCAGTCTAGCGGGGACCCTCACAGATACGCAGTATTTT.

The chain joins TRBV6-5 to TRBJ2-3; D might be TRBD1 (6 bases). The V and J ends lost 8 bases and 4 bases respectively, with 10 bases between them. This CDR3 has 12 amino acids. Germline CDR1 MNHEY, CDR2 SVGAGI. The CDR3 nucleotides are TGTGCCAGCCAGGGGAGCGCAGATACGCAGTATTTT. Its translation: CASQGSADTQYF.

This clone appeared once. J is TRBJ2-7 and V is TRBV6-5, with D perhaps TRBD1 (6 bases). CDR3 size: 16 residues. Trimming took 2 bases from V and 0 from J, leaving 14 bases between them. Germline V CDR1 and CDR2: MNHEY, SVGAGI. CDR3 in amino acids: CASSYGPYRVSYEQYF. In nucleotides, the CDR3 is TGTGCCAGCAGTTACGGACCCTACAGGGTCTCCTACGAGCAGTACTTC.

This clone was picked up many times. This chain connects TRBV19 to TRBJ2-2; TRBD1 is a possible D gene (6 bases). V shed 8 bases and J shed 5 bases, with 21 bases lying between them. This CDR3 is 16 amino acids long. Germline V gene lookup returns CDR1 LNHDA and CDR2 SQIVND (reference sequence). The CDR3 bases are TGTGCCAGTGAGGACAGACGGGGCGGCTTTACCGGGGAGCTGTTTTTT. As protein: CASEDRRGGFTGELFF.

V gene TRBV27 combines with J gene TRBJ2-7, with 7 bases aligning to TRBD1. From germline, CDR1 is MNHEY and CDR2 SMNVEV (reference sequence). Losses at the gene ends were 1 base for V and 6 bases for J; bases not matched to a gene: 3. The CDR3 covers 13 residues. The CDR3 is CASSLYGTAEQYF. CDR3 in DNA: TGTGCCAGCAGTTTATACGGGACAGCCGAGCAGTACTTC.